One and the same sample provided the 11 T cell receptor beta chains below, sequenced in a study of CD8+ T cells in alopecia areata. Reverse transcribed after extraction, RNA yielded cDNA as the sequencing template. Measured with immunoSEQ multiplex PCR; TCRdb has only the in-frame clones, and not every one. This table holds hundreds of thousands of clones, under 80% found once. Sequencing used CD4+ T cells sorted from blood, obtained at week 0. The receptors were sampled from a human donor with alopecia areata.

The chain carries TRBV29-1 and TRBJ1-5, with D maybe TRBD1 (6 bases). The CDR3 sequence is 13 residues long. Deletions cut 6 bases from V and 7 bases from J, with 16 bases between. Germline V CDR1 and CDR2: SQVTM, ANQGSEA. The CDR3 sequence: CSVTNRVGQPQHF. The CDR3 nucleotides are TGCAGCGTAACAAACAGGGTTGGACAGCCCCAGCATTTT.

This clone was detected a few times. CDR3 nucleotide sequence: TGCGCCAGCAGCTGGACAGGGGGGTTTGACACTGAAGCTTTCTTT. This codes for CASSWTGGFDTEAFF. The rearrangement uses TRBV5-1 and TRBJ1-1; 10 bases match TRBD1. Unmatched junction bases numbered 5, after V lost 3 bases and J lost 3 bases. This CDR3 has 15 residues. CDR1 and CDR2 (germline): SGHRS, YFSETQ.

The rearrangement joins TRBV29-1 to TRBJ2-4; a weak D match, TRBD2 (6 bases). From germline, CDR1 is SQVTM and CDR2 ANQGSEA. This CDR3 spans 11 amino acids. The ends were cut back, 3 bases at V and 8 bases at J, with 8 bases in the middle. This CDR3 is CSVEGEDIQYF. CDR3 nucleotides: TGCAGCGTTGAGGGGGAGGACATTCAGTACTTC.

The rearrangement uses TRBV7-6 and TRBJ1-6; D is undetermined. The germline CDR1 and CDR2 sequences are SGHVS and FNYEAQ. The CDR3 sequence is 16 residues long. Trimming took off 4 bases at V and 1 base at J, with 11 bases between the two ends. CDR3 residues: CASSWNPPSYNSPLHF. The CDR3 DNA reads as TGTGCCAGCAGCTGGAACCCTCCATCCTATAATTCACCCCTCCACTTT.

The chain recombines TRBV11-2 with TRBJ1-5; TRBD1 aligns across 10 bases. Germline CDR1 SGHAT, CDR2 FQNNGV. The CDR3 runs to 15 residues. Unmatched junction bases numbered 3, after V lost 5 bases and J lost 2 bases. CDR3 sequence reads: CASSPTGGGNQPQHF. The CDR3 DNA reads TGTGCCAGCAGCCCGACAGGGGGCGGCAATCAGCCCCAGCATTTT.

The V and J genes are TRBV10-3 and TRBJ2-3, with unresolved D. Trimming left V 9 bases short and J 2 bases short, with 12 bases between. CDR3 length: 13 amino acids. The germline V gene encodes CDR1 ENHRY and CDR2 SYGVKD. The CDR3 reads CAISTAPTDTQYF. CDR3 nucleotide sequence: TGTGCCATTAGCACTGCCCCCACAGATACGCAGTATTTT.

The rearrangement joins TRBV29-1 to TRBJ1-1; TRBD1 agrees at 11 bases. Germline V lookup: CDR1 SQVTM, CDR2 ANQGSEA. The CDR3 covers 13 residues. The V gene end was trimmed by 7 bases and the J gene end by 5 bases; junction bases not matched to a gene: 6. The CDR3 protein is CSADRGLWTEAFF. The CDR3 DNA follows: TGCAGCGCGGACAGGGGGCTTTGGACTGAAGCTTTCTTT.

This clone came up once. The rearrangement links TRBV6-6 to TRBJ2-1; 7 nucleotides line up with TRBD2. Germline values: CDR1 MNHNY, CDR2 SVGAGI (reference sequence). The V gene end was trimmed by 7 bases and the J gene end by 2 bases; junction bases not matched to a gene: 11. The CDR3 extends over 16 amino acids. CDR3 sequence (DNA): TGTGCCAGCACAATTCTCAGCGGGGCCGCCTACAATGAGCAGTTCTTC. Its protein is CASTILSGAAYNEQFF.

The chain joins TRBV30 to TRBJ1-6; D remains unclear. Trimming removed 0 bases at V and 13 bases at J, with 16 bases between. Germline loops: CDR1 GTSNPN, CDR2 SVGIG (reference sequence). CDR3 size: 14 residues. This CDR3 is CAWSVGVVGSPLHF. CDR3 sequence (DNA): TGTGCCTGGAGTGTTGGGGTTGTCGGGTCGCCCCTCCACTTT.

On this clone: Other DNA sequences from this sample encode an identical CDR3 as well. This sequence joins TRBV29-1 and TRBJ2-3, with D tentatively TRBD1 (5 bases). Looked up from germline, CDR1 is SQVTM and CDR2 is ANQGSEA. V dropped 3 bases and J dropped 1 base, with 14 bases sitting between them. The CDR3 extends over 15 amino acids. CDR3 DNA sequence: TGCAGCGTTGACGGGCAGGGTGGCGGCACAGATACGCAGTATTTT. Its protein is CSVDGQGGGTDTQYF.

On this clone: An end of the junction does not agree with germline; a read error may underlie this. The chain employs TRBV5-1 and TRBJ2-1, with TRBD2 identical over 12 bases. The CDR3 loop spans 15 amino acids. Germline V gives CDR1 SGHRS, CDR2 YFSETQ. CDR3 in DNA: TGCGCCAGCAGCTTATCCCAGACTAGCGGGGGCCATCTGATCTTC. Protein sequence: CASSLSQTSGGHLIF.